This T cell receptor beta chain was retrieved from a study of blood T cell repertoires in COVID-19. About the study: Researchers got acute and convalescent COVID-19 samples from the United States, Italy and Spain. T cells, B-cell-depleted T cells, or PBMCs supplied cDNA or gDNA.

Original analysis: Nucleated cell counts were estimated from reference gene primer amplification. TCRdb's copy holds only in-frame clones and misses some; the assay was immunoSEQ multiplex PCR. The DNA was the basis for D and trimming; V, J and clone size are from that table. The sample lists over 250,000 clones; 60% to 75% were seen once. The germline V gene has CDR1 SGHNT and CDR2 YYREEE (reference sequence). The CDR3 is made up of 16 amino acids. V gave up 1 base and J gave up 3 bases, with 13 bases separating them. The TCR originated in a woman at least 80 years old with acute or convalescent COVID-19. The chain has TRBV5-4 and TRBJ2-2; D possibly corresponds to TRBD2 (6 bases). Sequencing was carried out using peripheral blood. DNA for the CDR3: TGTGCCAGCAGCTTGAGGGGAGGTGGCGACACCGGGGAGCTGTTTTTT. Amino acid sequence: CASSLRGGGDTGELFF.